Here is one T cell receptor beta chain with its context. As yet, its antigen is unknown. The sample comes from a study of cytomegalovirus exposure and HLA in healthy donors. Germline CDR1 is SGHDN and CDR2 is FVKESK. The CDR3 spans 13 residues. Trimming at V came to 4 bases and at J to 1 base, leaving 0 bases not matched to a gene. PCR involved 60 Vbeta and 13 Jbeta primers. Original processing notes: Later analysis identified tens of millions of unique TCR beta chains, roughly 11 million shared. Produced via immunoSEQ multiplex PCR; TCRdb's table is partial and in-frame only. The V and J calls and clone size come from that table; D and trimming were worked out from the DNA. Here the sample spans 150,000 to 200,000 clones, approximately 80% being singletons. Notes on the study in general: According to reports, the classifier identified cytomegalovirus status with high specificity and sensitivity. Later examination showed HLA-associated TCR beta chains had greater clonal expansion than equally common others.

The chain is built from TRBV14 and TRBJ2-7; 8 bases are a match to TRBD1. This clonotype originated in a woman aged 40-49 years in good health and CMV-seronegative. The material sequenced was PBMCs. The DNA of the CDR3 is TGTGCCAGCAGCCGGGACAGGTCCTACGAGCAGTACTTC. It is translated as CASSRDRSYEQYF.